This T cell receptor (beta chain) was documented in a study of shared clonotypes between healthy human individuals. Study context: Aged between 18 and 49, the donors were two women and a few men. CD8 memory received one plate per donor, CD8 naive two, CD4 memory three and CD4 naive three. Points from the study as a whole: Limited genetic and exposure-history diversity came from having few donors. The authors sampled blood alone, and tissue repertoires likely differ.

V was pared by 3 bases and J by 0 bases, with 8 bases between. Germline V gives CDR1 SGDLS, CDR2 YYNGEE. The CDR3 spans 14 residues. TCRdb keeps only in-frame clones here, not all; method: immunoSEQ multiplex PCR. The sample consists of hundreds of thousands of clones, about 98% of them appearing once. Terminally differentiated effector memory CD45RA+ cells were excluded by CCR7 positive selection of CD45RO-negative cells. Concerning this clone itself: Its antigen is undetermined.

Sequencing used naive CD8+ T cells sorted from blood. The rearrangement uses TRBV9 and TRBJ2-3; possibly TRBD1 or TRBD2 for D (5 bases each). This receptor was taken from a man between 25 and 39 years old in good health. As DNA, the CDR3 is TGTGCCAGCAGCGCCGAGGGGAGCACAGATACGCAGTATTTT. Translating gives CASSAEGSTDTQYF.